A selection of T cell receptor beta chains follows, all from one sample in a study of glioma-infiltrating T cells after dendritic cell vaccination. Sequencing used immunoSEQ multiplex PCR; TCRdb keeps in-frame clones, though not all of them. Of approximately 22,000 clones in the sample, less than 85% were seen once. The sequenced sample was blood, obtained before dendritic cell vaccination. The receptors shown here come from a human donor with glioblastoma. Each CDR3 is given with its conserved first and last residue. The order of the fields is J gene, V gene, D gene, clone size, CDR3 protein, CDR3 DNA. The D gene is left open where the match is weak. Clone size appears in some rows only: once, few, many, or a class for an expanded clone.

J gene: TRBJ2-3; V gene: TRBV27; D gene: -; clone size: -; CDR3 protein: CASSDSGFWADTQYF; CDR3 DNA: TGTGCCAGCAGCGATAGCGGTTTTTGGGCAGATACGCAGTATTTT
J gene: TRBJ2-7; V gene: TRBV2; D gene: TRBD2; clone size: -; CDR3 protein: CASSELLADYEQYF; CDR3 DNA: TGTGCCAGCAGTGAACTGCTAGCGGATTACGAGCAGTACTTC
J gene: TRBJ2-4; V gene: TRBV19; D gene: -; clone size: -; CDR3 protein: CASSDRQIKNIQYF; CDR3 DNA: TGTGCCAGTAGTGATCGACAGATTAAAAACATTCAGTACTTC
J gene: TRBJ2-2; V gene: TRBV5-1; D gene: TRBD2; clone size: few; CDR3 protein: CASSLAREGLGLNTGELFF; CDR3 DNA: TGCGCCAGCAGCTTGGCTCGGGAGGGCCTGGGTTTGAACACCGGGGAGCTGTTTTTT
J gene: TRBJ2-2; V gene: TRBV29-1; D gene: TRBD2; clone size: once; CDR3 protein: CSAETSGRATGELFF; CDR3 DNA: TGCAGCGCCGAGACTAGCGGGAGAGCTACCGGGGAGCTGTTTTTT
J gene: TRBJ1-4; V gene: TRBV7-8; D gene: -; clone size: -; CDR3 protein: CASSRTLEHEKLFF; CDR3 DNA: TGTGCCAGCTCGAGGACACTTGAACATGAAAAACTGTTTTTT
J gene: TRBJ2-5; V gene: TRBV2; D gene: TRBD2; clone size: -; CDR3 protein: CASRKRTSGSQETQYF; CDR3 DNA: TGTGCCAGCAGAAAAAGGACTAGCGGGAGCCAAGAGACCCAGTACTTC
J gene: TRBJ2-5; V gene: TRBV30; D gene: -; clone size: -; CDR3 protein: CAWSTGAGQETQYF; CDR3 DNA: TGTGCCTGGAGTACCGGGGCGGGACAAGAGACCCAGTACTTC
J gene: TRBJ2-5; V gene: TRBV29-1; D gene: TRBD2; clone size: -; CDR3 protein: CSVVLAEHNQETQYF; CDR3 DNA: TGCAGCGTTGTACTAGCGGAGCACAATCAAGAGACCCAGTACTTC
J gene: TRBJ2-7; V gene: TRBV4-3; D gene: TRBD1; clone size: -; CDR3 protein: CASSRGQGAYEQYF; CDR3 DNA: TGCGCCAGCAGCCGAGGGCAGGGGGCCTACGAGCAGTACTTC